The 27 T cell receptor beta chains reported below all come from one sample, sequenced in a study of blood T cell repertoires in COVID-19. Profiling relied on immunoSEQ multiplex PCR, and the TCRdb table lists in-frame clones only, not all of them. The table lists more than 85,000 clones, 70% to 90% of them singletons, with about 4% in the top ten. Sequenced material: peripheral blood. The receptors were gathered from a human donor with COVID-19, enrolled during active disease. The donor label of this sample is uncertain.

In its sample, this clone was seen once. J is TRBJ1-5 and V is TRBV7-2; unclear D gene. The ends were cut back, 5 bases at V and 7 bases at J, with 15 bases in the middle. This CDR3 contains 14 residues. Germline V gene lookup returns CDR1 SGHTA and CDR2 FQGNSA. CDR3 loop: CASSIGIGRQPQHF. In nucleotides, the CDR3 is TGTGCCAGCAGCATAGGTATTGGGAGGCAGCCCCAGCATTTT.

The chain recombines TRBV2 with TRBJ2-2, with 7 nucleotides matching TRBD2. This CDR3 comprises 16 residues. The V gene's germline CDR1 is SNHLY and CDR2 FYNNEI. V was clipped by 6 bases and J by 5 bases; unmatched bases: 12. The CDR3 nucleotides read TGTGCCAGCAGCGTTACTGGACTAGAGATAACCGGGGAGCTGTTTTTT. This translates into CASSVTGLEITGELFF.

The J gene is TRBJ1-2, the V gene TRBV6-1, with D hard to call. Per germline, CDR1 MNHNS and CDR2 SASEGT. Trimming took 3 bases from V and 4 from J, leaving 9 bases between them. The CDR3 runs 13 residues. The CDR3 sequence: CASSDVRLYGYTF. CDR3 DNA sequence: TGTGCCAGCAGTGATGTCAGACTCTATGGCTACACCTTC.

This clone came up once. The V gene is TRBV6-1, the J gene TRBJ1-2, with D possibly being TRBD1 (5 bases). Between the trimmed V and J ends, which lost 2 bases and 7 bases, there was a span of 14 bases. CDR1 MNHNS and CDR2 SASEGT come from the germline V gene. This CDR3 has 14 residues. The CDR3 region is CASSERGRLRGYTF. CDR3 DNA sequence: TGTGCCAGCAGTGAAAGGGGCAGACTGCGTGGCTACACCTTC.

The CDR3 DNA reads as TGTGCCAGCAGCAAAATGGGCAGGGGTCTAGCCAAAAACATTCAGTACTTC. Translating it yields CASSKMGRGLAKNIQYF. V usage is TRBV21-1 and J usage is TRBJ2-4; whether TRBD1, the table's D call, matches the DNA was not checked. TRBV21-1 is assigned pseudogene status. This CDR3 is built from 17 residues.

The CDR3 sequence: CASSQGMGQPQHF. CDR3 nucleotide sequence: TGTGCCAGTAGTCAGGGGATGGGTCAGCCCCAGCATTTT. This sequence joins TRBV19 and TRBJ1-5; weak D call: TRBD1 (6 bases). The CDR3 covers 13 residues. CDR1 and CDR2 from the germline V gene are LNHDA and SQIVND (reference sequence). V was trimmed by 5 bases and J by 6 bases, leaving 11 bases between them.

The J gene is TRBJ1-3, the V gene TRBV30; D ambiguous. The CDR3 covers 16 residues. The germline V and J ends were trimmed by 0 bases and 4 bases, with 16 bases remaining between them. The V gene's germline CDR1 is GTSNPN and CDR2 SVGIG (reference sequence). As DNA, the CDR3 is TGTGCCTGGAGTGTTCCGGAGTCGCCTAGGGGAAACACCATATATTTT. Residues: CAWSVPESPRGNTIYF.

This clone has only one observation. The chain couples TRBV6-5 to TRBJ2-7; possible D gene TRBD2, 5 bases. Germline CDR1 MNHEY, CDR2 SVGAGI. V was trimmed by 6 bases and J by 2 bases, leaving 14 bases between them. The CDR3 runs 14 residues. The CDR3 bases are TGTGCCAGCAGCACCTCGGTGCGGGCCTACGAGCAGTACTTC. Its protein product is CASSTSVRAYEQYF.

The chain employs TRBV11-2 and TRBJ2-3, with TRBD2 matching 8 bases. Germline CDR1 is SGHAT and CDR2 is FQNNGV. The trim removed 3 bases at V and 5 bases at J, leaving 10 bases unmatched. The CDR3 totals 16 residues. The chain's CDR3 is CASSFRRGGPEDTQYF. As DNA, the CDR3 is TGTGCCAGCAGCTTCCGTCGGGGGGGGCCCGAAGATACGCAGTATTTT.

The rearrangement uses TRBV5-1 and TRBJ2-2; 7 nucleotides line up with TRBD1. In germline, CDR1 is SGHRS, CDR2 YFSETQ. This CDR3 is built from 14 residues. Trimming removed 1 base from V and 5 bases from J; junction bases left unmatched: 2. The CDR3 spells CASSLYRGTGELFF. The CDR3 region has the DNA TGCGCCAGCAGCTTGTACAGGGGAACCGGGGAGCTGTTTTTT.

This chain links TRBV21-1 with TRBJ1-2; the DNA was not compared with TRBD1, the D call given in the table. TRBV21-1 is reported as a pseudogene. This CDR3 has 17 amino acids. CDR3 in DNA: TGTGCCAGCAGCAAAGGAGAAGACAGGCTTGAAAACTATGGCTACACCTTC. This sequence encodes CASSKGEDRLENYGYTF.

The gene calls are TRBV11-2 and TRBJ2-3; 9 bases fit TRBD2. The CDR3 consists of 17 residues. With 0 bases clipped from V and 3 bases from J, the junction kept 7 bases outside the gene matches. Germline lookup yields CDR1 SGHAT and CDR2 FQNNGV. The CDR3 DNA reads TGTGCCAGCAGCTTAGATTATGATAGCGGGAGTACAGATACGCAGTATTTT. This sequence encodes CASSLDYDSGSTDTQYF.

The V gene is TRBV19, the J gene TRBJ1-2; D is ambiguous. V lost 6 bases to trimming and J lost 2 bases, with 13 bases between them. From germline, CDR1 is LNHDA and CDR2 SQIVND (reference sequence). The CDR3 contains 14 residues. The chain's CDR3 is CASRPRRENYGYTF. CDR3 in DNA: TGTGCCAGTAGACCCCGGAGGGAGAACTATGGCTACACCTTC.

This clone was seen only a few times. The rearrangement uses TRBV6-5 and TRBJ1-6; no firm D call. The CDR3 is 13 amino acids. Germline V lookup: CDR1 MNHEY, CDR2 SVGAGI. V was cut by 10 bases and J by 1 base, with 8 bases left in between. The CDR3 nucleotides read TGTGCCATCAGACGGTCCTATAATTCACCCCTCCACTTT. It codes for CAIRRSYNSPLHF.

The genes are TRBV3-1 (or the pseudogene TRBV3-2) and TRBJ1-5, with 8 bases identical to TRBD1. V gave up 0 bases and J gave up 5 bases; unmatched junction bases: 6. Germline values: CDR1 LGHDT, CDR2 YNNKEL (reference sequence). This CDR3 region has 16 residues. The CDR3 coding sequence is TGTGCCAGCAGCCAAGATAGGACAGGGAGGGATCAGCCCCAGCATTTT. Translated, it gives CASSQDRTGRDQPQHF.

The chain links TRBV18 to TRBJ2-2; D gene uncertain. Trimming stripped 4 bases from V and 6 bases from J, with 9 bases between. Germline CDR1 is KGHSH and CDR2 is LQKENI. The CDR3 has 13 residues. In nucleotides, the CDR3 is TGTGCCAGCTCACTACCCGCGGCCGGGGAGCTGTTTTTT. Its protein product is CASSLPAAGELFF.

The chain joins TRBV11-2 to TRBJ1-2; 9 nucleotides align to TRBD1. The CDR3 runs 14 residues. V gave up 5 bases and J gave up 4 bases; unmatched junction bases: 5. CDR1 is SGHAT, CDR2 FQNNGV, per germline. The CDR3 DNA reads as TGTGCCAGCAGCACGGGACAGGGTTTCTATGGCTACACCTTC. This translates into CASSTGQGFYGYTF.

The rearrangement uses TRBV6-6 and TRBJ2-5, with TRBD1 as a possible D gene (5 bases). Deletions cut 0 bases from V and 2 bases from J, with 7 bases between. The CDR3 is 14 amino acids. CDR1 MNHNY and CDR2 SVGAGI come from the germline V gene (reference sequence). In DNA, the CDR3 is TGTGCCAGCAGTTACTCTAGGGGACAAGAGACCCAGTACTTC. This encodes CASSYSRGQETQYF.

The gene calls are TRBV5-5 and TRBJ2-7; 12 bases map to TRBD1. Germline CDR1 reads SGHKS; CDR2 reads YYEKEE (reference sequence). V was clipped by 4 bases and J by 4 bases; unmatched bases: 3. The CDR3 sequence is 14 residues long. The chain's CDR3 is CASSGDRGLYEQYF. CDR3 bases: TGTGCCAGCAGCGGGGACAGGGGGCTTTACGAGCAGTACTTC.

The chain carries TRBV10-2 and TRBJ2-2; the match to TRBD2 covers 10 bases. V trimming: 5 bases; J trimming: 2 bases; junction bases outside the gene matches: 2. In germline, CDR1 is WSHSY, CDR2 SAAADI. The CDR3 extends over 15 amino acids. The CDR3 sequence: CASSLAGGNTGELFF. The CDR3 region has the DNA TGCGCCAGCAGTTTAGCGGGGGGAAACACCGGGGAGCTGTTTTTT.

The CDR3 DNA follows: TGTGCCAGCAGTTACTCGGGGGGGTCTGGGGCCAACGTCCTGACTTTC. The encoded protein is CASSYSGGSGANVLTF. The V gene is TRBV6-5, the J gene TRBJ2-6; 7 bases agree with TRBD2. Germline CDR1 is MNHEY and CDR2 is SVGAGI. The trim removed 0 bases at V and 1 base at J, leaving 0 bases unmatched. The CDR3 loop spans 16 amino acids.

J is TRBJ1-1 and V is TRBV9, with D hard to call. The CDR3 sequence is 14 residues long. V was pared by 1 base and J by 3 bases, with 10 bases between. The germline CDR1 and CDR2 sequences are SGDLS and YYNGEE. CDR3 sequence: CASSVNPSDTEAFF. CDR3 nucleotide sequence: TGTGCCAGCAGCGTAAACCCCTCAGACACTGAAGCTTTCTTT.

This chain joins TRBV5-5 and TRBJ2-3; 8 bases line up with TRBD2. CDR3 size: 14 residues. V lost 2 bases, J lost 5 bases, and 4 bases stayed unmatched. The germline CDR1 and CDR2 sequences are SGHKS and YYEKEE (reference sequence). The CDR3 region is CASSLAGEVDTQYF. Here the CDR3 DNA reads TGTGCCAGCAGCTTAGCGGGAGAGGTAGATACGCAGTATTTT.

This rearrangement joins TRBV10-2 to TRBJ1-5, with D tentatively TRBD1 (5 bases). The CDR3 has 14 amino acids. Germline values: CDR1 WSHSY, CDR2 SAAADI. Trimming removed 0 bases at V and 3 bases at J, with 6 bases between. CDR3: CASSESRANQPQHF. The CDR3 region has the DNA TGCGCCAGCAGTGAGTCCAGGGCCAATCAGCCCCAGCATTTT.

The chain links TRBV6-2 or TRBV6-3 to TRBJ1-6; D perhaps matches TRBD1 (6 bases). This CDR3 spans 17 amino acids. The V end lost 2 bases, the J end lost 2 bases, and 13 bases lay between the germline ends. The germline V gene encodes CDR1 MNHEY and CDR2 SVGEGT. The CDR3 nucleotides read TGTGCCAGCAGTTACCCCAGGACAGTAGCCTATAATTCACCCCTCCACTTT. Translation: CASSYPRTVAYNSPLHF.

The chain has TRBV5-1 and TRBJ2-3; TRBD2 aligns across 8 bases. V lost 8 bases and J lost 6; bases outside the gene matches: 8. Germline-derived CDR1 and CDR2 are SGHRS and YFSETQ. The CDR3 is 13 amino acids. CDR3 nucleotides: TGCGCCAGTGGGCGGGGGGTTCCCGATACGCAGTATTTT. Residues: CASGRGVPDTQYF. The complete variable domain, with remaining parts taken from reference TRBV5-1 and TRBJ2-3, reads KAGVTQTPRYLIKTRGQQVTLSCSPISGHRSVSWYQQTPGQGLQFLFEYFSETQRNKGNFPGRFSGRQFSNSRSEMNVSTLELGDSALYLCASGRGVPDTQYFGPGTRLTVL.

This chain uses TRBV3-1 (or the pseudogene TRBV3-2) with TRBJ1-4; D gene ambiguous. Germline CDR1 LGHDT, CDR2 YNNKEL (reference sequence). The CDR3 spans 14 residues. Trimming took 2 bases from V and 7 from J, leaving 11 bases between them. The CDR3 nucleotides are TGTGCCAGCAGCCAACTCACAGACCGTGAAAAACTGTTTTTT. Translating it yields CASSQLTDREKLFF.